This TCR beta chain appears in the sequencing data of a study of shared clonotypes between healthy human individuals (dated by TCRdb to the early 2020s). A note on the overall study: The cohort included three men and two women between 18 and 49 years of age. The study deeply sequenced blood TCR repertoires of about five healthy adults to estimate repertoire size and the extent of clonotype sharing between individuals. For each donor, three plates each were used for CD4 naive and CD4 memory, two plates were used for CD8 naive, and one plate was used for CD8 memory. Between about 0.8 and 8.9 billion PBMCs per donor were obtained by leukapheresis. To increase sequencing depth and limit assay-specific biases, different laboratories used diverse techniques to prepare libraries and sequence TCR repertoires.

CDR1 and CDR2 were assigned from the germline V gene as MDHEN and SYDVKM. Taken from cysteine to phenylalanine, the CDR3 has 14 residues. The read is trimmed to its CDR3 DNA, 42 bases read in frame from base 1. V and J lose 2 bases and 2 bases, and a span of 9 bases separates them. The paper's findings and limits, for the study overall: Naive subsets generally had larger estimated clonotype richness than memory subsets. Sampling was restricted to blood, and TCR repertoires in tissue are likely to differ from TCR repertoires in blood. Sharing across several donors was observed for approximately 5% of naive CD4, about 4% of naive CD8, over 2% of memory CD4, and approximately 0.41% of memory CD8 clonotypes. Based on pairwise subsampling, the degree of clonotype sharing among donors was expected to be affected by sequencing depth. Clonotypes shared by all four sorted-subset donors showed higher generation probabilities than non-shared clonotypes. The genetic and exposure-history diversity represented was limited by the small number of donors. Even with the large sequencing depth, rarefaction of the sorted-subset datasets indicated that sequencing was incomplete.

TCR CDR3 regions were amplified from genomic DNA by multiplex PCR using the deep immunoSEQ assay. Extracted genomic DNA from each cell subset was distributed evenly across all wells of several immunoSEQ 96-well plates, and each plate was treated as a replicate. For sorted subsets, approximately 190 ng genomic DNA, equal to tens of thousands of T cell genomes, was loaded into each replicate PCR. The purified libraries were quantified using a Qubit 3.0 fluorometer, sized with a Bioanalyzer 2100, and then quantified again using the KAPA Library Quantification kit. Every immunoSEQ 96-well plate was sequenced on a separate single-read 150-cycle Illumina NextSeq 550 flow cell. The published analysis was carried out like this. Because the immunoSEQ output held only junctional sequences and lacked quality scores, the filtering could not match the filtering applied to full-length reads. To assign V/J genes and CDR3, sequences were annotated using PyIR, a Python wrapper for IgBLAST v1.9, with IMGT germline references. Reads were removed for weak V/J assignments (E-value above 1e-6), missing CDR3, stop codons, out-of-frame junctions, or ambiguous translated residues. A V3J clonotype was defined by an identical inferred V gene, J gene, and CDR3 amino acid sequence. The percentage overlap between two repertoires was calculated by dividing the number of shared unique clonotypes by the size of the smaller repertoire. Three approaches were used to assess repertoire richness: RTK rarefaction, the Chao1 estimator, and Recon v2.1 estimates of unobserved clonotypes. Generation probabilities for all TCRbeta clonotypes obtained by the gDNA method from four donors were computed using OLGA. The table was pulled from immuneACCESS by TCRdb, which kept in-frame rearrangements only. Such tables lose some clones; where checked, under half of the loss comes from unresolved V genes, and the rest has no known cause. The D gene and trimming were derived from the DNA, and the V and J assignments and clone size from that table. The sample includes about 1.9 million clones, with just over 90% observed a single time. About 1.6% of the sample lies in the top ten.

Comments on this clone: This clone's antigen is unknown. The record has no base qualities; no much larger clone is one base away.

CD8 naive samples were CD45RO-negative cells positively selected for CCR7, giving a CD45RA+CCR7+ population that excluded TemRA cells. The donors were healthy, HIV-negative adults with no recently reported acute infections or vaccinations. Only Caucasian adults living in Nashville, Tennessee, USA were represented among the donors. Blood was obtained by leukapheresis, after which PBMCs were separated by Ficoll-Histopaque density gradient centrifugation and cryopreserved in liquid nitrogen vapor phase. Purity and quantity of every magnetically sorted T cell population were checked by analytical flow cytometry. Genomic DNA was isolated from each sorted fraction and quantified by UV absorbance on a Nanodrop 2000c.

The sample taken for sequencing was naive CD8+ T cells from PBMCs. The cell subset or site label, read with the paper, signifies: CD45RA+CCR7+. The V gene is TRBV28 and the J gene is TRBJ1-1, with the D gene call left open. This clonotype was obtained from a man between 18 and 29 years old in good health. Some clones in this sample may be carry-over from other donors' samples. The CDR3 is CASSLEVHNTEAFF. The base sequence is TGTGCCAGCAGTTTAGAGGTACATAACACTGAAGCTTTCTTT.